Shown below are 13 T cell receptor beta chains from a single sample sequenced in a study of cytomegalovirus exposure and HLA in healthy donors. PCR amplification relied on 60 Vbeta primers (plus 13 Jbeta primers). Profiling relied on immunoSEQ multiplex PCR, and the TCRdb table lists in-frame clones only, not all of them. Of a few hundred thousand clones detected, approximately 80% appear once; the ten largest clones hold about 14%. Sequencing used PBMCs. All receptors derive from a man between 35 and 55 years old in good health and CMV-seronegative.

The rearrangement links TRBV18 to TRBJ2-7, with D perhaps matching TRBD1 (6 bases). CDR3 size: 12 residues. Trimming removed 6 bases at V and 4 bases at J, with 10 bases between. Germline V gene sequence: CDR1 KGHSH, CDR2 LQKENI. The CDR3 spells CASSQTGYEQYF. The CDR3 DNA follows: TGTGCCAGCTCCCAAACAGGGTACGAGCAGTACTTC. Variable domain in full (rest from reference TRBV18 and TRBJ2-7): NAGVMQNPRHLVRRRGQEARLRCSPMKGHSHVYWYRQLPEEGLKFMVYLQKENIIDESGMPKERFSAEFPKEGPSILRIQQVVRGDSAAYFCASSQTGYEQYFGPGTRLTVT.

This clone appeared once. The genes are TRBV7-9 and TRBJ1-6, with a weak D call TRBD1 (6 bases). CDR1 and CDR2 from the germline V gene are SEHNR and FQNEAQ (reference sequence). This CDR3 is 16 amino acids long. V was trimmed by 1 base and J by 8 bases, leaving 15 bases between them. The CDR3 region has the DNA TGTGCCAGCAGCTTAGTGGACAGTGGGGTTCATTCACCCCTCCACTTT. Translated, it gives CASSLVDSGVHSPLHF.

This clone was picked up one time. Other DNA sequences in this specimen translate into the identical CDR3. The chain employs TRBV29-1 and TRBJ2-5; the match to TRBD2 covers 8 bases. Germline CDR1 reads SQVTM; CDR2 reads ANQGSEA. The V segment lost 6 bases and the J segment 5 bases; nucleotides outside the gene matches: 14. The CDR3 sequence is 15 residues long. The CDR3 here is CSVIFGTSGSETQYF. As DNA, the CDR3 is TGCAGCGTAATATTCGGGACCAGCGGGAGTGAGACCCAGTACTTC.

The rearrangement uses TRBV9 and TRBJ2-7, with a possible D match to TRBD2 (5 bases). The CDR3 runs to 15 residues. Trimming left V 5 bases short and J 0 bases short, with 15 bases between. Germline CDR1 and CDR2: SGDLS and YYNGEE. DNA for the CDR3: TGTGCCAGCAGTCGACGAAATGGGAGCTCCTACGAGCAGTACTTC. Its protein is CASSRRNGSSYEQYF.

The count of this clone is one. The rearrangement uses TRBV7-3 and TRBJ1-2, with 8 bases fitting TRBD1. This CDR3 has 16 amino acids. Germline V lookup: CDR1 SGHTA, CDR2 FQGTGA. With V trimmed by 2 bases and J by 1 base, 6 bases remained unmatched. The CDR3 sequence is CASSLSEDRDNYGYTF. The CDR3 DNA reads as TGTGCCAGCAGCTTATCAGAGGACAGGGATAACTATGGCTACACCTTC.

Turning to this clone: Relative to the germline gene, one junction end is altered; a read error may explain this. The rearrangement uses TRBV6-5 and TRBJ2-7, with D possibly being TRBD2 (6 bases). The CDR3 totals 15 residues. In germline, CDR1 is MNHEY, CDR2 SVGAGI. In DNA form, the CDR3 reads TGTGCCAGCAGTGACTCCGGGACTGTCTCCTACGAGCAGTACTTC. Amino acids: CASSDSGTVSYEQYF.

This clone was detected a few times. V gene TRBV4-1 combines with J gene TRBJ1-2; D is undetermined. This CDR3 is 14 amino acids long. The germline CDR1 and CDR2 sequences are MGHRA and YSYEKL. Trimming left V 0 bases short and J 2 bases short, with 7 bases between. CDR3 DNA: TGCGCCAGCAGCCAAGAGTCGGGAAACTATGGCTACACCTTC. Translated, it gives CASSQESGNYGYTF.

This chain links TRBV27 with TRBJ1-2; D is uncertain. With 5 bases removed from V and 2 bases from J, the gap between germline ends came to 9 bases. Per germline, CDR1 MNHEY and CDR2 SMNVEV (reference sequence). The CDR3 is 13 residues long. CDR3 sequence: CASSLEGNYGYTF. The DNA for the CDR3 is TGTGCCAGCAGTCTAGAGGGCAACTATGGCTACACCTTC.

The chain recombines TRBV2 with TRBJ2-2; D is perhaps TRBD2 (6 bases). Trimming removed 6 bases from V and 0 bases from J, with 14 bases in between. CDR3 length: 16 amino acids. Germline CDR1 SNHLY, CDR2 FYNNEI. The CDR3 DNA is TGTGCCAGCAGGGCGCAACCGGGAGCGAACACCGGGGAGCTGTTTTTT. It translates to CASRAQPGANTGELFF. Combining the CDR3 with reference TRBV2 and TRBJ2-2 gives the whole variable domain EPEVTQTPSHQVTQMGQEVILRCVPISNHLYFYWYRQILGQKVEFLVSFYNNEISEKSEIFDDQFSVERPDGSNFTLKIRSTKLEDSAMYFCASRAQPGANTGELFFGEGSRLTVL.

The gene calls are TRBV28 and TRBJ1-5; 7 bases align to TRBD1. The CDR3 has 13 amino acids. CDR1 and CDR2 from the germline V gene are MDHEN and SYDVKM. Trimming at V came to 11 bases and at J to 6 bases, leaving 10 bases not matched to a gene. CDR3 amino acids: CAHRGLGGQPQHF. The CDR3 nucleotides are TGTGCCCACAGGGGATTAGGGGGTCAGCCCCAGCATTTT.

This rearrangement joins TRBV19 to TRBJ1-6; 9 bases are a match to TRBD1. V was clipped by 3 bases and J by 3 bases; unmatched bases: 9. Germline V CDR1 and CDR2: LNHDA, SQIVND (reference sequence). The length of the CDR3 is 18 residues. For the CDR3, the DNA is TGTGCCAGTAGTATCGGGACAGGGTACCGTGTCTATAATTCACCCCTCCACTTT. It yields the protein CASSIGTGYRVYNSPLHF.

The chain combines TRBV5-6 with TRBJ2-3; 8 positions match TRBD2. The length of the CDR3 is 11 residues. Looked up from germline, CDR1 is SGHDT and CDR2 is YYEEEE. V dropped 1 base and J dropped 14; count of bases not matched to a gene: 3. The chain's CDR3 is CASSLMTSVYF. The CDR3 DNA follows: TGTGCCAGCAGCTTGATGACTAGCGTGTATTTT.

This clone was seen once. Other nucleotide sequences in the sample specify the same CDR3. The gene calls are TRBV27 and TRBJ1-5; D not certain. Trimming took off 3 bases at V and 0 bases at J, with 6 bases between the two ends. The CDR3 covers 14 residues. The germline V gene has CDR1 MNHEY and CDR2 SMNVEV (reference sequence). CDR3: CASSLRVSNQPQHF. DNA for the CDR3: TGTGCCAGCAGTTTGCGTGTTAGCAATCAGCCCCAGCATTTT.